The 18 T cell receptor beta chains below were found in one sample sequenced in a study of blood T cell repertoires in COVID-19. The method was immunoSEQ multiplex PCR; TCRdb's version includes in-frame clones alone and lacks a portion of them. The table shows around 130,000 clones, with approximately 83% occurring only once. Sequenced material: peripheral blood. These receptors all come from a woman aged 50 to 65 who had recovered from COVID-19.

This clone came up once. This chain joins TRBV7-9 and TRBJ2-7; 11 bases map to TRBD2. The germline V gene has CDR1 SEHNR and CDR2 FQNEAQ (reference sequence). This CDR3 spans 16 amino acids. J was trimmed by 4 bases and V by 5 bases; bases with no gene match: 10. CDR3 protein: CASSPPGLAELYEQYF. DNA for the CDR3: TGTGCCAGCAGCCCCCCGGGACTAGCGGAGCTGTACGAGCAGTACTTC.

The chain uses TRBV2 and TRBJ1-2, with D tentatively TRBD1 (6 bases). Germline CDR1 and CDR2: SNHLY and FYNNEI. V lost 7 bases and J 7 bases, leaving 16 bases between the germline ends. The length of the CDR3 is 13 residues. The CDR3 protein is CASMTTGSPGYTF. Written as DNA, the CDR3 is TGTGCCAGCATGACTACAGGGTCTCCTGGCTACACCTTC.

V gene TRBV7-2 combines with J gene TRBJ2-1; TRBD2 agrees at 11 bases. Germline CDR1 and CDR2: SGHTA and FQGNSA. The V and J ends lost 6 bases and 4 bases, in that order; junction bases with no gene match: 5. There are 15 residues in the CDR3. CDR3 coding DNA: TGTGCCAGCAGTCTACTAGCGGGAGCGTACAATGAGCAGTTCTTC. Its translation is CASSLLAGAYNEQFF.

The genes are TRBV28 and TRBJ2-7, with D perhaps TRBD2 (5 bases). V gave up 8 bases and J gave up 0 bases, with 11 bases separating them. Germline V gives CDR1 MDHEN, CDR2 SYDVKM. CDR3 length: 13 residues. CDR3 sequence: CASAGTRSYEQYF. The CDR3 DNA reads TGTGCCAGCGCGGGCACCCGCTCCTACGAGCAGTACTTC.

This chain uses TRBV5-4 with TRBJ2-7, with 8 positions matching TRBD2. The CDR3 is 14 amino acids. After removal of 4 bases from V and 2 bases from J, the junction contained 5 bases not matched to a gene. CDR1 is SGHNT, CDR2 YYREEE, per germline (reference sequence). The CDR3 loop is CASSPGTRAYEQYF. As DNA, the CDR3 is TGTGCCAGCAGCCCCGGGACTAGGGCCTACGAGCAGTACTTC. Combining the CDR3 with reference TRBV5-4 and TRBJ2-7 gives the whole variable domain ETGVTQSPTHLIKTRGQQVTLRCSSQSGHNTVSWYQQALGQGPQFIFQYYREEENGRGNFPPRFSGLQFPNYSSELNVNALELDDSALYLCASSPGTRAYEQYFGPGTRLTVT.

This clone appeared a few times. The chain recombines TRBV4-1 with TRBJ1-3, with D tentatively TRBD1 (5 bases). Germline-derived CDR1 and CDR2 are MGHRA and YSYEKL. The CDR3 contains 15 residues. The ends were cut back, 4 bases at V and 3 bases at J, with 13 bases in the middle. DNA for the CDR3: TGCGCCAGCAGCCCCCTGGGGGGGGGTGGAAACACCATATATTTT. It yields the protein CASSPLGGGGNTIYF.

V and J are TRBV5-1 and TRBJ2-5; 9 bases align to TRBD2. Germline CDR1 reads SGHRS; CDR2 reads YFSETQ. The CDR3 is 17 amino acids. The V segment lost 3 bases and the J segment 5 bases; nucleotides outside the gene matches: 14. CDR3 protein: CASSSSGREGLPETQYF. CDR3 coding DNA: TGCGCCAGCAGCTCCTCGGGGCGGGAGGGCCTTCCCGAGACCCAGTACTTC.

The chain combines TRBV6-1 with TRBJ1-5; 7 bases map to TRBD1. V dropped 2 bases and J dropped 10; count of bases not matched to a gene: 11. This CDR3 comprises 15 residues. Germline CDR1 reads MNHNS; CDR2 reads SASEGT. CDR3 nucleotides: TGTGCCAGCAGTGAACGACAGGGAAGGTTCAGCCCCCAGCATTTT. It translates to CASSERQGRFSPQHF.

This clone was seen a single time. The chain links TRBV6-5 to TRBJ2-7; 7 bases are shared with TRBD2. Germline CDR1 and CDR2: MNHEY and SVGAGI. This CDR3 comprises 15 residues. The V and J ends lost 6 bases and 5 bases, in that order; junction bases with no gene match: 13. DNA for the CDR3: TGTGCCAGCAGGCGGGAGCGGGTTTTTAACGACGAGCAGTACTTC. It is translated as CASRRERVFNDEQYF.

The chain has TRBV7-2 and TRBJ2-1; a weak D match, TRBD1 (6 bases). In germline, CDR1 is SGHTA, CDR2 FQGNSA. CDR3 size: 17 residues. V dropped 3 bases and J dropped 3 bases, with 18 bases sitting between them. CDR3 in DNA: TGTGCCAGCAGCTTTGCCGGGACAAGCCTATACTACAATGAGCAGTTCTTC. Amino acids: CASSFAGTSLYYNEQFF.

This chain links TRBV10-2 with TRBJ2-1, with 10 bases fitting TRBD2. Trimming at V came to 0 bases and at J to 8 bases, leaving 13 bases not matched to a gene. CDR3 length: 18 amino acids. Germline values: CDR1 WSHSY, CDR2 SAAADI. The CDR3 sequence is CASSESRGTSERSDEQFF. In DNA form, the CDR3 reads TGCGCCAGCAGTGAGTCGCGGGGGACTAGCGAAAGGAGCGATGAGCAGTTCTTC.

The rearrangement joins TRBV9 to TRBJ2-7, with 9 bases that match TRBD1. Germline V CDR1 and CDR2: SGDLS, YYNGEE. CDR3 length: 14 residues. After removal of 1 base from V and 5 bases from J, the junction contained 4 bases not matched to a gene. The CDR3 DNA follows: TGTGCCAGCAGCGTATCCGGGACAGGGAACGAGCAGTACTTC. Amino acid sequence: CASSVSGTGNEQYF.

CDR3 loop: CASSLAAGAPYGYTF. DNA for the CDR3: TGTGCCAGCAGCTTAGCGGCAGGGGCCCCCTATGGCTACACCTTC. The chain is built from TRBV7-9 and TRBJ1-2; D is perhaps TRBD1 (6 bases). In germline, CDR1 is SEHNR, CDR2 FQNEAQ (reference sequence). The ends were cut back, 0 bases at V and 4 bases at J, with 12 bases in the middle. The CDR3 covers 15 residues.

The chain couples TRBV29-1 to TRBJ1-1; possible D gene TRBD1, 5 bases. Germline CDR1 reads SQVTM; CDR2 reads ANQGSEA. The germline V and J ends were trimmed by 7 bases and 6 bases, with 21 bases remaining between them. There are 14 residues in the CDR3. CDR3 in DNA: TGCAGCGCGCGTCCACTAAGGCAGGGCTCTGAAGCTTTCTTT. Translation: CSARPLRQGSEAFF.

V usage is TRBV14 and J usage is TRBJ2-3; D possibly corresponds to TRBD2 (5 bases). V was trimmed by 0 bases and J by 0 bases, leaving 13 bases between them. This CDR3 has 17 residues. CDR1 is SGHDN and CDR2 is FVKESK in the germline V gene. The CDR3 sequence is CASSQDRYGGSTDTQYF. CDR3 nucleotide sequence: TGTGCCAGCAGCCAAGATCGGTACGGCGGGAGCACAGATACGCAGTATTTT.

V and J are TRBV27 and TRBJ2-7, with TRBD2 matching over 10 bases. This CDR3 is built from 15 residues. The germline CDR1 and CDR2 sequences are MNHEY and SMNVEV (reference sequence). J lost 4 bases, V lost 6 bases, and 9 bases had no gene match. In nucleotides, the CDR3 is TGTGCCAGCAGACAAAGGACTAGCGGCATATACGAGCAGTACTTC. Translation: CASRQRTSGIYEQYF.

The chain employs TRBV4-2 and TRBJ1-1; D not certain. CDR3 size: 13 residues. Trimming cost V 3 bases and J 4 bases, with 9 bases left between them. Germline lookup yields CDR1 LGHNA and CDR2 YNFKEQ. Here the CDR3 DNA reads TGTGCCAGCAGCCACGGAGAGGGCACTGAAGCTTTCTTT. Protein: CASSHGEGTEAFF.

The genes are TRBV7-2 and TRBJ2-7, with 12 bases fitting TRBD2. Looked up from germline, CDR1 is SGHTA and CDR2 is FQGNSA. V dropped 5 bases and J dropped 5; count of bases not matched to a gene: 7. The CDR3 is made up of 15 amino acids. Here the CDR3 DNA reads TGTGCCAGCAGCCTCAGACTAGCGGGAGCTCACGAGCAGTACTTC. Translating it yields CASSLRLAGAHEQYF. Using reference TRBV7-2 and TRBJ2-7 for the parts outside the CDR3, the full variable domain is GAGVSQSPSNKVTEKGKDVELRCDPISGHTALYWYRQSLGQGLEFLIYFQGNSAPDKSGLPSDRFSAERTGGSVSTLTIQRTQQEDSAVYLCASSLRLAGAHEQYFGPGTRLTVT.